These T cell receptor beta chains were read from a single sample in a study of blood T cell repertoires in COVID-19. Libraries were prepared by immunoSEQ multiplex PCR; TCRdb keeps only in-frame clonotypes and omits some of them. This sample has 180,000 or so clones; approximately 80% occur once, and the top ten carry approximately 15%. Sequences were obtained from PBMCs or T cells enriched from blood (not recorded which). Every receptor here comes from a man aged 55 to 70 who had been exposed to COVID-19. CDR3s include the opening cysteine and the closing phenylalanine or tryptophan. D genes are given only for firm matches. Only part of the rows carry a size: once, few, many, or a class if the clone is expanded.

>TRBV29-1|TRBJ1-1|few|-|12
TGCAGCGTTAGGCGCAGGGGAACTGAAGCTTTCTTT
CSVRRRGTEAFF
>TRBV27|TRBJ2-7|-|TRBD2|17
TGTGCCAGCGACGGGGTTGCGACTAGCGGGACCGGCTACGAGCAGTACTTC
CASDGVATSGTGYEQYF
>TRBV10-3|TRBJ1-5|-|TRBD1|15
TGTGCCATCAGTAAATCGGACAGGGAGGACCAGCCCCAGCATTTT
CAISKSDREDQPQHF
>TRBV2|TRBJ2-7|few|TRBD1|15
TGTGCCAGCATTAAACCGGGACAGGGGGCGGAGGAGCAGTACTTC
CASIKPGQGAEEQYF
>TRBV5-4|TRBJ1-6|-|-|15
TGTGCCAGCAGCTTGCAGGCGGGGGATAATTCACCCCTCCACTTT
CASSLQAGDNSPLHF
>TRBV29-1|TRBJ1-5|-|TRBD1|13
TGCAGCGTTGGGACAGGTAGCAATCAGCCCCAGCATTTT
CSVGTGSNQPQHF
>TRBV5-1|TRBJ1-4|-|-|15
TGCGCCAGCAGCTTGAACCTAGCAACTAATGAAAAACTGTTTTTT
CASSLNLATNEKLFF
>TRBV2|TRBJ1-2|many|-|14
TGTGCCAGCAGTGAAGCGGGGGGGATTGATGGCTACACCTTC
CASSEAGGIDGYTF
>TRBV10-3|TRBJ2-2|once|-|12
TGTGCCATCAGAGGGGAAACCGGGGAGCTGTTTTTT
CAIRGETGELFF
>TRBV29-1|TRBJ2-1|-|TRBD2|14
TGCAGCGTTGACGGCCTAGCGGGAGTCAATGAGCAGTTCTTC
CSVDGLAGVNEQFF
>TRBV9|TRBJ2-7|-|TRBD2|15
TGTGCCAGCAGCCTTGGGACTAGCTTCCGGTACGAGCAGTACTTC
CASSLGTSFRYEQYF
>TRBV5-4|TRBJ1-4|-|TRBD1|15
TGTGCCAGCGCACAGGGGGCAGCAACTAATGAAAAACTGTTTTTT
CASAQGAATNEKLFF
>TRBV5-4|TRBJ2-7|-|TRBD1|17
TGTGCCAGCAGCTTGCCCGCCCCGGGACAGGGGGCCTACGAGCAGTACTTC
CASSLPAPGQGAYEQYF
>TRBV7-8|TRBJ1-4|-|-|16
TGTGCCAGCAGCTTCTCGTGGGGCCAGCTGAATGAAAAACTGTTTTTT
CASSFSWGQLNEKLFF
>TRBV19|TRBJ2-5|-|-|13
TGTGCCAGTAATGCAGGGCCCCCAGAGACCCAGTACTTC
CASNAGPPETQYF
>TRBV7-2|TRBJ1-5|once|-|14
TGTGCCAGCAGCTCCGGACAGTTCAATCAGCCCCAGCATTTT
CASSSGQFNQPQHF
>TRBV25-1|TRBJ2-1|-|TRBD2|16
TGTGCCAGCAGTGGGACTAGCGGGATGGGGAGGAATGAGCAGTTCTTC
CASSGTSGMGRNEQFF
>TRBV3-1/TRBV3-2|TRBJ2-5|-|-|15
TGTGCCAGCAGCCTAAGAGGTAAAGGACAAGAGACCCAGTACTTC
CASSLRGKGQETQYF
>TRBV11-2|TRBJ2-1|-|-|14
TGTGCCAGCAGCCTCGACAGCTCCTACAATGAGCAGTTCTTC
CASSLDSSYNEQFF
>TRBV27|TRBJ2-1|-|-|13
TGTGCCAGCAGTTTTACCCCTAGGGGGGAGCAGTTCTTC
CASSFTPRGEQFF
>TRBV29-1|TRBJ2-3|-|TRBD2|13
TGCAGCGCTGGCCCCACGGGGGGAGATACGCAGTATTTT
CSAGPTGGDTQYF
>TRBV11-2|TRBJ2-7|-|-|13
TGTGCCAGCAGCTTTCAGCCTAGCTACGAGCAGTACTTC
CASSFQPSYEQYF
>TRBV5-1|TRBJ2-7|-|TRBD2|20
TGCGCCAGCAGCTTGGAAGCCCCGGGACTAGCGGGGGGAAGATGGTACGAGCAGTACTTC
CASSLEAPGLAGGRWYEQYF
>TRBV27|TRBJ1-2|-|-|13
TGTGGGAGTGGGAGGGGTCAATACGATGGCTACACCTTC
CGSGRGQYDGYTF
>TRBV7-6|TRBJ1-3|few|TRBD1|15
TGTGCCAGCAGCTTCACAGGGGACCCTGGAAACACCATATATTTT
CASSFTGDPGNTIYF
>TRBV25-1|TRBJ1-2|-|TRBD1|12
TGTGCCAGCAGCCTGTCAGGGGGTGGCTACACCTTC
CASSLSGGGYTF
>TRBV3-1/TRBV3-2|TRBJ2-7|-|-|13
TGTGCCAGCAGCCAAGCCCGGGGTTACGAGCAGTACTTC
CASSQARGYEQYF